A selection of T cell receptor beta chains follows, all from one sample in a study of T-cell memory formation after mild COVID-19. Each CDR3 protein is one row after TCRdb ran MiXCR on the 5' RACE reads. The sample has roughly 200,000 distinct CDR3 sequences, around 16% seen once. Sequenced input: PBMCs or a T cell subset sorted from them (not recorded which). These receptors originate from an adult woman who had mild COVID-19 (a few samples of this study predate the infection). Cell type and time point are not known. CDR3s include the opening cysteine and the closing phenylalanine or tryptophan. A D gene is named only where the DNA matches it firmly. Clone size is given for some rows only: seen once, a few or many times, or a class if the clone is expanded.

j_gene | v_gene | abundance | d_gene | CDR3aa | CDR3nt
TRBJ1-1 | TRBV5-6 | once | . | CASSRAGMWNEAFF | TGTGCCAGCAGCCGGGCGGGGATGTGGAATGAAGCTTTCTTT
TRBJ2-7 | TRBV24-1 | few | TRBD1 | CATSAPGTGGYEQYF | TGTGCCACCAGTGCCCCCGGAACAGGGGGCTACGAGCAGTACTTC
TRBJ2-3 | TRBV7-6 | few | TRBD2 | CASSLASGTSGSTDTQYF | TGTGCCAGCAGCTTAGCTTCCGGGACTAGCGGTAGCACAGATACGCAGTATTTT
TRBJ2-1 | TRBV7-2 | few | TRBD2 | CASSLEVGLAGDNQFF | TGTGCCAGCAGCTTAGAAGTAGGACTAGCGGGAGACAACCAGTTCTTC
TRBJ1-1 | TRBV5-1 | . | . | CASSLAGPDTEAFF | TGCGCCAGCAGCTTGGCCGGGCCTGACACTGAAGCTTTCTTT
TRBJ2-7 | TRBV27 | . | TRBD1 | CASQRAGTGWTEQYF | TGTGCCAGCCAAAGGGCCGGGACAGGGTGGACCGAGCAGTACTTC
TRBJ2-1 | TRBV19 | . | . | CASSIGPSSGYEQFF | TGTGCCAGTAGTATAGGCCCCTCCAGCGGCTATGAGCAGTTCTTC
TRBJ2-1 | TRBV20-1 | many | . | CSARDLINEQFF | TGCAGTGCTAGAGATCTAATCAATGAGCAGTTCTTC
TRBJ2-1 | TRBV6-5 | . | . | CASSYSAGHNEQFF | TGTGCCAGCAGTTACTCGGCGGGCCACAATGAGCAGTTCTTC
TRBJ1-2 | TRBV6-5 | . | . | CASSRTQAYTNYGYTF | TGTGCCAGCAGCCGTACTCAGGCGTACACTAACTATGGCTACACCTTC
TRBJ1-2 | TRBV6-5 | . | . | CASSFGPNYGYTF | TGTGCCAGCAGTTTCGGGCCTAACTATGGCTACACCTTC
TRBJ1-1 | TRBV5-5 | . | . | CASSALVITNTEAFF | TGTGCCAGCAGCGCCCTAGTCATCACGAACACTGAAGCTTTCTTT
TRBJ2-2 | TRBV4-3 | few | . | CASSPTNGELFF | TGCGCCAGCAGCCCAACGAACGGGGAGCTGTTTTTT
TRBJ2-5 | TRBV27 | many | . | CASSFGWRETQYF | TGTGCCAGCAGTTTTGGCTGGCGGGAGACCCAGTACTTC
TRBJ1-2 | TRBV29-1 | . | . | CSVSQTVGGYTF | TGCAGCGTCTCACAGACCGTGGGGGGCTACACCTTC
TRBJ1-2 | TRBV15 | few | . | CATSRDPTYGYTF | TGTGCCACCAGCAGAGATCCGACCTATGGCTACACCTTC
TRBJ2-3 | TRBV11-2 | . | . | CASSLELGRDTDTQYF | TGTGCCAGCAGCTTAGAGTTAGGCAGAGACACAGATACGCAGTATTTT
TRBJ2-3 | TRBV24-1 | few | . | CATSDLIQRGTDTQYF | TGTGCCACCAGTGATTTGATTCAGCGGGGCACAGATACGCAGTATTTT
TRBJ1-2 | TRBV5-6 | . | TRBD1 | CASSTRDRGLSNYGYTF | TGTGCCAGCAGCACCCGGGACAGGGGACTATCTAACTATGGCTACACCTTC